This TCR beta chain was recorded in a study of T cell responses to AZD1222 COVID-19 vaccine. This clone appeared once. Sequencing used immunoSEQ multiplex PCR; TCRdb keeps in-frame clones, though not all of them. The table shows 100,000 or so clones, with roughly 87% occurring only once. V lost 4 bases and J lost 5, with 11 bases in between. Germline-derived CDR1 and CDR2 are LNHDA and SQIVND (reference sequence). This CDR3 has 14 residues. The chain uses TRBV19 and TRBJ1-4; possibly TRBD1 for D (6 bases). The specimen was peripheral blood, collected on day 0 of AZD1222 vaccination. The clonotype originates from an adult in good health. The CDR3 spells CASSTTGLNEKLFF. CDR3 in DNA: TGTGCCAGTAGTACCACAGGGTTGAATGAAAAACTGTTTTTT.